The present entry profiles one T cell receptor beta chain with its context. The antigen is undetermined. This entry comes from a study of beta chain features in type 1 diabetes. What was sequenced were expressed TCRB transcripts, since all of the isolated RNA had been reverse transcribed. The assay was immunoSEQ multiplex PCR, and TCRdb's table has in-frame clones only and misses some. The data contain over 20,000 clones, around 57% of them singletons. Notes on the study in general: Type 1 diabetes patients showed a moderate but significant shortening of TCRB CDR3s in all four CD4+ subsets. Reads derived from cDNA could over-represent cells showing high TCR expression.

This receptor was obtained from a man younger than 30 with type 1 diabetes. The sequenced material came from stem cell memory CD4+ T cells from blood.

CDR3 loop: CATSRGPFLNEHF. In DNA form, the CDR3 reads TGTGCCACCAGCAGAGGCCCATTTCTAAATGAGCATTTT. The chain links TRBV15 to TRBJ1-5; unclear D gene. The CDR3 is made up of 13 amino acids. Germline V gives CDR1 LNHNV, CDR2 YYDKDF (reference sequence). The V end was cut by 1 base, the J end by 14 bases, with 15 bases between.